The rows below give T cell receptor beta chains drawn from one sample of a study of T cell responses to AZD1222 COVID-19 vaccine. This table comes from immunoSEQ multiplex PCR, and its TCRdb copy is limited to in-frame clones, with some not included. The sample records about 83,000 clones, about 82% being singletons. The sample in question was peripheral blood, obtained on day 0 of AZD1222 vaccination. The source of these receptors is an adult in good health. CDR3s include the opening cysteine and the closing phenylalanine or tryptophan. D genes are given only for firm matches. Not every row has a clone size; where given, it reads once, few, many or a size class.

v_gene	abundance	j_gene	d_gene	CDR3nt	CDR3aa
TRBV25-1	-	TRBJ2-1	TRBD2	TGTGCCAGCAGTGAATGGGGCGGGGGGGCTCACAATGAGCAGTTCTTC	CASSEWGGGAHNEQFF
TRBV11-3	-	TRBJ2-7	-	TGTGCCAGCAGCTTAGATCTAAGTTCCGAGCAGTACTTC	CASSLDLSSEQYF
TRBV19	-	TRBJ2-7	-	TGTGCCAGTATGACGGACTACGAGCAGTACTTC	CASMTDYEQYF
TRBV5-1	-	TRBJ1-1	-	TGCGCCAGCAGGACCGGGGATTTGAACACTGAAGCTTTCTTT	CASRTGDLNTEAFF
TRBV7-2	-	TRBJ2-3	TRBD2	TGTGCCAGCAGCTTAGATTCTAGCGGGAGCGGGCAGTATTTT	CASSLDSSGSGQYF
TRBV19	once	TRBJ1-5	-	TGTGCCAGTAGTATAGATAGTGAAGATCAGCCCCAGCATTTT	CASSIDSEDQPQHF
TRBV19	-	TRBJ1-4	-	TGTGCCAGTAGTATGTACCCGGGTCGGGATGAAAAACTGTTTTTT	CASSMYPGRDEKLFF
TRBV4-1	-	TRBJ1-4	-	TGCGCCAGCATGGGCGGAGGGGCAGATACTGAAAAACTGTTTTTT	CASMGGGADTEKLFF
TRBV5-1	-	TRBJ2-5	-	TGCGCCAGCAGCTTGGTTGCAGAGGAGACCCAGTACTTC	CASSLVAEETQYF
TRBV28	-	TRBJ1-1	-	TGTGCCAGCAGTTTAGATGAGCGAGTGAACACTGAAGCTTTCTTT	CASSLDERVNTEAFF
TRBV4-2	-	TRBJ2-7	-	TGTGCCAGCAGCCAAGGAAACCTACCTCTGAACTTC	CASSQGNLPLNF
TRBV5-1	-	TRBJ2-5	TRBD2	TGCGCCAGCAGCCCGGGAGGGGGGTCAGAGACCCAGTACTTC	CASSPGGGSETQYF
TRBV12-5	-	TRBJ2-3	TRBD2	TGTGCTAGTGGCCCGGGACTAGCGGGGTCCACAGATACGCAGTATTTT	CASGPGLAGSTDTQYF
TRBV5-4	-	TRBJ1-4	-	TGTGCCAGCAGCTTGGGCCCCCCAGGGTCAACTAATGAAAAACTGTTTTTT	CASSLGPPGSTNEKLFF
TRBV9	-	TRBJ1-2	-	TGTGCCAGCAGCGTAGGGGCACAGGGAGCTGGCTACACCTTC	CASSVGAQGAGYTF
TRBV25-1	-	TRBJ2-3	TRBD2	TGTGCCAGCAGTGCGGGGGGAATAGATACGCAGTATTTT	CASSAGGIDTQYF
TRBV5-1	-	TRBJ1-6	TRBD1	TGCGCCAGCAGCCAACAGGGGAGCTCCTATAATTCACCCCTCCACTTT	CASSQQGSSYNSPLHF
TRBV15	-	TRBJ1-1	-	TGTGCCACCAGCAGAACCGGGGGGGTCGGGGGCACTGAAGCTTTCTTT	CATSRTGGVGGTEAFF
TRBV30	few	TRBJ1-2	TRBD1	TGTGCCTGGAGTCTTTCGCGACAGGGTCAGTATGGCTACACCTTC	CAWSLSRQGQYGYTF
TRBV3-1/TRBV3-2	-	TRBJ2-3	TRBD2	TGTGCCAGCAGCCCCTTAGCTAGCGGGAGCACAGATACGCAGTATTTT	CASSPLASGSTDTQYF
TRBV5-1	-	TRBJ2-2	-	TGCGCCAGCAGCTCGACAGGGAACACCGGGGAGCTGTTTTTT	CASSSTGNTGELFF
TRBV3-1/TRBV3-2	-	TRBJ2-5	-	TGTGCCAGCAGCCCCTCTCGACTCGAGGAGGAGGAGACCCAGTACTTC	CASSPSRLEEEETQYF